This TCR beta chain was sequenced for a study of blood T cells in healthy people across ages. Study observations and caveats: Investigators treated diversity estimates from one million T cells as underestimates.

Using a J-beta primer mix together with a sample-barcoded 5' primer, a second PCR was run for about 6 to 12 cycles. Unique molecular identifiers of 12 random nucleotides labeled each cDNA. The study obtained at least 3 million CDR3-containing paired-end reads from every sample. TCRdb used MiXCR to reprocess the 5' RACE reads, holding one entry per CDR3 protein. The data contain around 850,000 distinct CDR3 sequences, about 37% of them singletons. This clonotype has a handful of counts. Its antigen is still unknown. After removal of 0 bases from V and 9 bases from J, the junction contained 4 bases not matched to a gene. CDR1 and CDR2 (germline): MNHEY, SVGAGI. CDR3 length equals 15 residues. Per sample, no less than 6 micrograms of total RNA were extracted.

The rearrangement joins TRBV6-5 to TRBJ1-6; 8 bases match TRBD1. The clonotype was recovered from a man between 18 and 35 years old in good health. Input material: blood. The CDR3: CASSYSQTGASPLHF. In DNA form, the CDR3 reads TGTGCCAGCAGTTACTCTCAGACAGGGGCTTCACCCCTCCACTTT.